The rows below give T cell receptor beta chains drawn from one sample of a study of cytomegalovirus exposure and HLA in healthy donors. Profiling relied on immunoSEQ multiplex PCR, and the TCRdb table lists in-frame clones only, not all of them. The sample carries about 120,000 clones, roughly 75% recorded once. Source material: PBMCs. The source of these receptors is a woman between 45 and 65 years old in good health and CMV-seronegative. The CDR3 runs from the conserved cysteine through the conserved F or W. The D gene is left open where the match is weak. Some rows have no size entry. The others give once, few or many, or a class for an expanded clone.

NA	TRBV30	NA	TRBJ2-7	CAWSADMGALYEQYF	TGTGCCTGGAGTGCCGATATGGGGGCCCTATACGAGCAGTACTTC
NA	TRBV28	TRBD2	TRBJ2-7	CASSPPSGLSYEQYF	TGTGCCAGCAGTCCCCCTAGCGGCCTGTCCTACGAGCAGTACTTC
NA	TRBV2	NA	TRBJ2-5	CASSETGLAPETQYF	TGTGCCAGCAGTGAAACCGGGTTAGCACCAGAGACCCAGTACTTC
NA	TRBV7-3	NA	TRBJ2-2	CASSPDSILTGELFF	TGTGCCAGCAGCCCCGACAGCATACTCACCGGGGAGCTGTTTTTT
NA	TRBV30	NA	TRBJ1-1	CAWSRQALTEAFF	TGTGCCTGGAGTCGACAGGCACTCACTGAAGCTTTCTTT
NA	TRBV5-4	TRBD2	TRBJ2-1	CARTPIAGGPTYNEQFF	TGTGCCAGGACTCCGATAGCGGGAGGGCCTACCTACAATGAGCAGTTCTTC
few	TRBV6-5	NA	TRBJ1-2	CASSYTQGPYGYTF	TGTGCCAGCAGTTACACTCAGGGTCCCTATGGCTACACCTTC
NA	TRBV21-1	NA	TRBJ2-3	CASSTPRDRDFSTDTQYF	TGTGCCAGCAGCACCCCCCGGGACAGGGATTTTAGCACAGATACGCAGTATTTT
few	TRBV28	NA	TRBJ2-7	CASTSTVGGASYEQYF	TGTGCCAGCACCTCGACGGTGGGAGGAGCCTCCTACGAGCAGTACTTC
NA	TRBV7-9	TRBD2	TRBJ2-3	CASSSPPLLAGTTDTQYF	TGTGCCAGCAGCTCACCTCCCCTACTAGCGGGAACGACAGATACGCAGTATTTT
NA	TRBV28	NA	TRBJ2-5	CASSPSRRRAGETQYF	TGTGCCAGCAGTCCTTCCCGACGGAGGGCTGGGGAGACCCAGTACTTC
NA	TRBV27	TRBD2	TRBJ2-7	CASRKLAATYEQYF	TGTGCCAGCAGGAAACTAGCGGCAACCTACGAGCAGTACTTC
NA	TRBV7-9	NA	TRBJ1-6	CASSFGQYNSPLHF	TGTGCCAGCAGCTTCGGACAGTATAATTCACCCCTCCACTTT
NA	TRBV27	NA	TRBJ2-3	CASSGSDYRTDTQYF	TGTGCCAGCAGTGGGTCCGACTACCGCACAGATACGCAGTATTTT
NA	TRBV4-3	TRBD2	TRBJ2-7	CASSQDFPSGINEQYF	TGCGCCAGCAGCCAAGACTTTCCTAGCGGGATTAACGAGCAGTACTTC
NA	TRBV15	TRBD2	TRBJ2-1	CATSRAGGPYNEQFF	TGTGCCACCAGCAGAGCGGGAGGGCCTTACAATGAGCAGTTCTTC
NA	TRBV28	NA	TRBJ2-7	CASSPGSEQYF	TGTGCCAGCAGTCCAGGATCCGAGCAGTACTTC
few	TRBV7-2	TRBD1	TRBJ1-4	CASSLAGTGEFNEKLFF	TGTGCCAGCAGCTTAGCCGGGACAGGGGAGTTTAATGAAAAACTGTTTTTT
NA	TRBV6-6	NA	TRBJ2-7	CASSSLDVTRVGEQYF	TGTGCCAGCAGTTCCCTCGACGTGACTAGAGTAGGCGAGCAGTACTTC
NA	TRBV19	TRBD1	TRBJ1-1	CASSAGQPTEAFF	TGTGCCAGTAGTGCGGGACAGCCAACTGAAGCTTTCTTT
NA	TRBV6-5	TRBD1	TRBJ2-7	CASGTDKPYEQYF	TGTGCCAGTGGGACAGATAAACCCTACGAGCAGTACTTC
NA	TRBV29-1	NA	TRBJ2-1	CSGQLQAYNEQFF	TGCAGCGGTCAACTGCAGGCATACAATGAGCAGTTCTTC
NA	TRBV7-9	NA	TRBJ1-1	CASSLSPLQMNTEAFF	TGTGCCAGCAGCCTTAGTCCCCTCCAAATGAACACTGAAGCTTTCTTT
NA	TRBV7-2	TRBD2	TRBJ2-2	CASSLDHTSGREELFF	TGTGCCAGCAGCTTAGACCACACTAGCGGGAGGGAGGAGCTGTTTTTT
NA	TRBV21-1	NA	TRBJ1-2	CARPGEGNGYTF	TGTGCCAGGCCAGGGGAGGGGAATGGCTACACCTTC
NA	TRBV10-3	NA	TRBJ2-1	CAISESKMTGYNEQFF	TGTGCCATCAGTGAGTCGAAAATGACGGGGTACAATGAGCAGTTCTTC
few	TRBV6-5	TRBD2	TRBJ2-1	CASSYSGGGTYNEQFF	TGTGCCAGCAGTTACTCGGGCGGGGGGACCTACAATGAGCAGTTCTTC
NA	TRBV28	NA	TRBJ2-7	CAGSLAEPYEQYF	TGTGCCGGCAGTTTAGCGGAACCCTACGAGCAGTACTTC
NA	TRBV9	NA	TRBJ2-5	CASSVEGGWETQYF	TGTGCCAGCAGCGTAGAAGGGGGTTGGGAGACCCAGTACTTC
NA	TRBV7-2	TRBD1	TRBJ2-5	CASSPRGQLQETQYF	TGTGCCAGCAGCCCGAGGGGGCAGCTCCAAGAGACCCAGTACTTC
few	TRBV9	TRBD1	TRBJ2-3	CASSPRQGRGPSTDTQYF	TGTGCCAGCAGCCCTAGACAGGGCAGGGGACCTAGCACAGATACGCAGTATTTT
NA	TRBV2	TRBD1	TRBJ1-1	CASSGQGGTEAFF	TGTGCCAGCAGTGGACAGGGAGGCACTGAAGCTTTCTTT
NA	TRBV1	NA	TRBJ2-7	CTSRGTSGKYEQYF	TGCACCAGCCGGGGGACTAGCGGGAAGTACGAGCAGTACTTC
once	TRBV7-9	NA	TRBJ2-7	CASSPDYSYEQYF	TGTGCCAGCAGCCCGGACTACTCCTACGAGCAGTACTTC
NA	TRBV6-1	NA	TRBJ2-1	CASSDRYPYNEQFF	TGTGCCAGCAGTGACAGATACCCGTACAATGAGCAGTTCTTC
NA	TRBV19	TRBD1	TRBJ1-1	CASSPTYRGTAFF	TGTGCCAGTAGCCCCACCTACAGGGGCACGGCTTTCTTT
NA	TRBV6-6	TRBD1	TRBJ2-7	CASTGQGVNYEQYF	TGTGCCAGCACCGGACAGGGGGTTAACTACGAGCAGTACTTC
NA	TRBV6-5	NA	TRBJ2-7	CASSHREYEQYF	TGTGCCAGCAGTCACAGGGAGTACGAGCAGTACTTC
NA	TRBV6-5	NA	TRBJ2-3	CASSSGQSTDTQYF	TGTGCCAGCAGCTCAGGACAGAGCACAGATACGCAGTATTTT
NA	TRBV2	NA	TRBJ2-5	CASTRDSGETQYF	TGTGCCAGCACTCGTGATAGCGGAGAGACCCAGTACTTC
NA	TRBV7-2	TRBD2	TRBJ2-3	CASSLVLAGGTDTQYF	TGTGCCAGCAGCTTGGTACTAGCGGGGGGCACAGATACGCAGTATTTT
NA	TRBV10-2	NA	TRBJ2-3	CASMRLYSTDTQYF	TGCGCCAGCATGAGGCTATACAGCACAGATACGCAGTATTTT
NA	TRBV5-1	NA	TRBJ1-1	CASSLDGAGWTEAFF	TGCGCCAGCAGCTTGGATGGGGCAGGGTGGACTGAAGCTTTCTTT
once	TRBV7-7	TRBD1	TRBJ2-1	CASSIDRGGEQFF	TGTGCCAGCAGCATAGACAGGGGGGGTGAGCAGTTCTTC
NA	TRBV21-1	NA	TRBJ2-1	CASSNISYNEQFF	TGTGCCAGCAGCAATATCTCCTACAATGAGCAGTTCTTC
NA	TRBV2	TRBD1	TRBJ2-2	CASSEAGTANTGELFF	TGTGCCAGCAGTGAAGCCGGGACAGCGAACACCGGGGAGCTGTTTTTT
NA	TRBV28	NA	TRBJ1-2	CASMAGGLNYGYTF	TGTGCCAGCATGGCGGGCGGCCTTAACTATGGCTACACCTTC
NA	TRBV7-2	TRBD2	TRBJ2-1	CASSSDSSGTSYNEQFF	TGTGCCAGCAGCTCCGACTCTAGCGGGACCTCCTACAATGAGCAGTTCTTC
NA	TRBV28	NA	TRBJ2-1	CASGAVRTTNNEQFF	TGTGCCAGCGGCGCTGTGAGGACAACAAACAACGAGCAGTTCTTC
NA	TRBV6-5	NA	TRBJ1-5	CASSYFRARPREPQHF	TGTGCCAGCAGTTATTTCAGGGCCCGCCCTCGGGAGCCCCAGCATTTT
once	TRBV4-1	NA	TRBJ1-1	CASSQDTVMNTEAFF	TGCGCCAGCAGCCAAGATACAGTAATGAACACTGAAGCTTTCTTT
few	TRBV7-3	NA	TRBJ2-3	CASSHLSDTQYF	TGTGCCAGCAGCCATCTATCTGATACGCAGTATTTT
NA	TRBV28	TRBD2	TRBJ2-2	CASSSRGLAGVTGELFF	TGTGCCAGCAGTTCTCGGGGACTAGCGGGAGTCACCGGGGAGCTGTTTTTT
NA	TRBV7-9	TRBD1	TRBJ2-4	CASSRGQGNIQYF	TGTGCCAGCAGCCGAGGACAGGGCAACATTCAGTACTTC